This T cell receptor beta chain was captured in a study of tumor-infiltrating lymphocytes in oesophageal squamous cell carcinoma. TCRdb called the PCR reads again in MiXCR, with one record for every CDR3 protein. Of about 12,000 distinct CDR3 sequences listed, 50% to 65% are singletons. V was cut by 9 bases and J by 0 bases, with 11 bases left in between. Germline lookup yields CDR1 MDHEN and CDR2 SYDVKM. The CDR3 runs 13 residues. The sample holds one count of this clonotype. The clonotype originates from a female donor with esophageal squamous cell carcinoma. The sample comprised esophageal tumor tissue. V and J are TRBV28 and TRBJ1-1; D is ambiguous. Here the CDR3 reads CASTTSLNTEAFF. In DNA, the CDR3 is TGTGCCAGTACGACAAGTTTGAACACTGAAGCTTTCTTT. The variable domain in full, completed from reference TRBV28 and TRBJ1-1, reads DVKVTQSSRYLVKRTGEKVFLECVQDMDHENMFWYRQDPGLGLRLIYFSYDVKMKEKGDIPEGYSVSREKKERFSLILESASTNQTSMYLCASTTSLNTEAFFGQGTRLTVV.